This T cell receptor (beta chain) was obtained from a study of cytomegalovirus exposure and HLA in healthy donors. Background on the study: An earlier analysis found 100 million or so unique TCR beta sequences from about 179 million T cells. Researchers found that roughly 81% of 300 to 450 genotyped donors fell within the Caucasian-associated ancestry cluster. Study-level results: Several of the most significant clusters appeared linked to common viral pathogens, based on a later analysis.

All donors participated as healthy donors of bone marrow. On this clone: What it recognizes is unknown.

The PCR used 60 Vbeta and 13 Jbeta primers. Assay used: immunoSEQ multiplex PCR; TCRdb lists only in-frame clones, some missing. The repertoire holds 95,000 to 150,000 clones, with 66% as singletons. J was trimmed by 6 bases and V by 4 bases; bases with no gene match: 4. The CDR3 sequence is 15 residues long. Germline-derived CDR1 and CDR2 are MGHRA and YSYEKL. Sample: PBMCs. The J gene is TRBJ2-1, the V gene TRBV4-1, with TRBD2 matching over 12 bases. The receptor's source is a man between 18 and 35 years old in good health and CMV-seronegative. The CDR3 here is CASSRLAGVGNEQFF. Here the CDR3 DNA reads TGCGCCAGCAGCCGACTAGCGGGAGTTGGCAATGAGCAGTTCTTC.